The clone carrying this T cell receptor (beta chain) has ten or more counts. Its antigen is not known. The data stem from a study of neurological immune-mediated disorders. One entry per CDR3 protein, called by TCRdb with MiXCR from the 5' RACE reads. Of tens of thousands of distinct CDR3 sequences detected, 8% to 9% appear once; the ten largest clones hold under 2.5%. Stated time point: longitudinal time-point 3. V lost 3 bases and J 4 bases, leaving 7 bases between the germline ends. Germline CDR1 reads DFQATT; CDR2 reads SNEGSKA (reference sequence). This CDR3 spans 11 amino acids. Points from the study as a whole: None of the CDR3 amino acid sequences of expanded clones were shared across subjects, and this suggested private repertoires in all groups. HTLV-1-associated myelopathy displayed the greatest TCR clonal expansion, and multiple sclerosis exhibited the smallest, lower than that of healthy controls.

The chain has TRBV20-1 and TRBJ2-7, with a tentative D call TRBD2 (5 bases). Sequences were obtained from PBMCs. The clonotype was recovered from a woman in her thirties or forties in good health. The DNA of the CDR3 is TGCAGTGCTAGGCTAGCTTACGAGCAGTACTTC. This translates into CSARLAYEQYF.